Listed below are T cell receptor beta chains from one sample, sequenced in a study of shared clonotypes between healthy human individuals. The protocol was immunoSEQ multiplex PCR, while the TCRdb copy is restricted to in-frame clones and leaves out a portion. The data show 2 million to 2.5 million clones, under 97% seen once. The sequenced material came from naive CD4+ T cells sorted from blood. These receptors were obtained from a man between 18 and 29 years old in good health. Each CDR3 is given with its conserved first and last residue. Each record gives: J gene, clone size, V gene, CDR3 protein. Size values are once, few and many counts, or a class for expanded clones, and some rows have none.

J gene: TRBJ1-3
clone size: NA
V gene: TRBV30
CDR3 protein: CAWGGQPTSYGNTIYF

J gene: TRBJ1-2
clone size: NA
V gene: TRBV7-2
CDR3 protein: CASSLRRQFNYGYTF

J gene: TRBJ2-5
clone size: NA
V gene: TRBV5-4
CDR3 protein: CASSLGGGLQETQYF

J gene: TRBJ1-6
clone size: NA
V gene: TRBV11-2
CDR3 protein: CASSFMDRGNSPLHF

J gene: TRBJ2-1
clone size: NA
V gene: TRBV6-1
CDR3 protein: CASSEALAQYNEQFF

J gene: TRBJ1-2
clone size: NA
V gene: TRBV4-3
CDR3 protein: CASSQELGTTNYGYTF

J gene: TRBJ2-1
clone size: NA
V gene: TRBV14
CDR3 protein: CASSTTMDNEQFF

J gene: TRBJ2-3
clone size: NA
V gene: TRBV5-6
CDR3 protein: CASSSELAGEHADTQYF

J gene: TRBJ2-3
clone size: NA
V gene: TRBV11-2
CDR3 protein: CASSLLGTRGGTQYF

J gene: TRBJ2-2
clone size: NA
V gene: TRBV14
CDR3 protein: CASSPHSGTNTGELFF

J gene: TRBJ2-5
clone size: NA
V gene: TRBV6-1
CDR3 protein: CASSSWGKETQYF

J gene: TRBJ2-7
clone size: NA
V gene: TRBV6-6
CDR3 protein: CASSYGAGPYEQYF

J gene: TRBJ2-5
clone size: NA
V gene: TRBV4-3
CDR3 protein: CASSQDFAPRRETQYF

J gene: TRBJ2-5
clone size: NA
V gene: TRBV10-3
CDR3 protein: CAISEVGRGGETQYF

J gene: TRBJ1-1
clone size: NA
V gene: TRBV7-2
CDR3 protein: CASSLARLYTEAFF

J gene: TRBJ1-2
clone size: once
V gene: TRBV5-4
CDR3 protein: CASSLGQGDGYTF

J gene: TRBJ1-2
clone size: NA
V gene: TRBV6-1
CDR3 protein: CASSEIGGTGVAYGYTF

J gene: TRBJ2-7
clone size: NA
V gene: TRBV5-4
CDR3 protein: CASSLDGSQAREQYF

J gene: TRBJ2-1
clone size: NA
V gene: TRBV6-5
CDR3 protein: CASSYSVPYREQFF

J gene: TRBJ2-1
clone size: NA
V gene: TRBV5-6
CDR3 protein: CASSRLAGANNEQFF

J gene: TRBJ2-7
clone size: NA
V gene: TRBV30
CDR3 protein: CAWNREREQYF

J gene: TRBJ1-4
clone size: once
V gene: TRBV5-1
CDR3 protein: CASSPAAGVNEKLFF

J gene: TRBJ2-4
clone size: NA
V gene: TRBV7-2
CDR3 protein: CASSLAGGLGSGYF

J gene: TRBJ2-1
clone size: NA
V gene: TRBV6-1
CDR3 protein: CASSESLGGGTYNEQFF

J gene: TRBJ1-1
clone size: NA
V gene: TRBV18
CDR3 protein: CASSGPMNTEAFF

J gene: TRBJ2-7
clone size: NA
V gene: TRBV10-3
CDR3 protein: CAITPNPSYEQYF

J gene: TRBJ2-3
clone size: NA
V gene: TRBV5-1
CDR3 protein: CASSLALAGGPDTQYF

J gene: TRBJ1-2
clone size: NA
V gene: TRBV6-6
CDR3 protein: CASSYSGQGSYGYTF

J gene: TRBJ1-2
clone size: NA
V gene: TRBV5-1
CDR3 protein: CASSLEYRTAGGYTF

J gene: TRBJ2-7
clone size: NA
V gene: TRBV27
CDR3 protein: CASSLSQSLSYEQYF

J gene: TRBJ1-2
clone size: NA
V gene: TRBV13
CDR3 protein: CASSLDVYGYTF